This T cell receptor beta chain was captured in a study of shared clonotypes between healthy human individuals. Produced via immunoSEQ multiplex PCR; TCRdb's table is partial and in-frame only. The data show 800,000 to 1,200,000 clones, approximately 80% seen once. Germline-derived CDR1 and CDR2 are SGHAT and FQNNGV. Trimming left V 0 bases short and J 8 bases short, with 19 bases between. CDR3 length equals 17 residues. This receptor was obtained from a man in his late teens or twenties in good health. Some clones in this sample may be carry-over from other donors' samples. Input material: memory CD4+ T cells from PBMCs. Subset specified: CD45RA-negative fraction. This rearrangement joins TRBV11-2 to TRBJ1-4; D gene unclear. CDR3 protein: CASSLDPPFIPTEKLFF. The CDR3 DNA reads as TGTGCCAGCAGCTTAGATCCCCCTTTTATCCCGACGGAAAAACTGTTTTTT.